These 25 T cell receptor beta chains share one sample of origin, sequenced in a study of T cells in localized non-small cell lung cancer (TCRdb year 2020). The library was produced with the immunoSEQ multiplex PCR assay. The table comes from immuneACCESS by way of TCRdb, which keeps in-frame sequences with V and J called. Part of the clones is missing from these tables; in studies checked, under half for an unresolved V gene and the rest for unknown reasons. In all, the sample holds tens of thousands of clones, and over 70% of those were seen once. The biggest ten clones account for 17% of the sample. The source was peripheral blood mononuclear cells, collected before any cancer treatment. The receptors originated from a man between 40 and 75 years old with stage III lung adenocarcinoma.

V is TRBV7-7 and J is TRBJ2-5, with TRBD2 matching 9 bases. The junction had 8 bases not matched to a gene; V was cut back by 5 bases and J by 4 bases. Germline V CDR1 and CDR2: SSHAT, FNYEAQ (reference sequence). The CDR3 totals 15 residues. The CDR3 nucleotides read TGTGCCAGCAGCGCCCGGACTAGCGCATTAGAGACCCAGTACTTC. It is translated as CASSARTSALETQYF.

CDR3 nucleotides: TGTGCCAGCAGTTTATTTCTCACAGATACGCAGTATTTT. It yields the protein CASSLFLTDTQYF. The chain combines TRBV27 with TRBJ2-3; D ambiguous. Deletions cut 1 base from V and 2 bases from J, with 4 bases between. The CDR3 covers 13 residues. Germline V CDR1 and CDR2: MNHEY, SMNVEV (reference sequence).

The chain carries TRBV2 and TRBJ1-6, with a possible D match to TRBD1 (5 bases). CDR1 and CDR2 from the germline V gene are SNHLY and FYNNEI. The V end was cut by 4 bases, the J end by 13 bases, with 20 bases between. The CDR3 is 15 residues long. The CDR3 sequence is CASSGPRDGPIPLHF. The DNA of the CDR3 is TGTGCCAGCAGTGGGCCCCGGGACGGACCTATCCCCCTCCACTTT.

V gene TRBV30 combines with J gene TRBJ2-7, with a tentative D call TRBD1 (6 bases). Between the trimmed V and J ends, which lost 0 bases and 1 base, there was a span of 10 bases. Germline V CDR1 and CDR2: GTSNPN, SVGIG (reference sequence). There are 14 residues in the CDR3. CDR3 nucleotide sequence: TGTGCCTGGAGTGTACTCGACAGGTCCTACGAGCAGTACTTC. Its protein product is CAWSVLDRSYEQYF.

The CDR3 region has the DNA TGTGCCAGCAGCCCAGGAGTGGGAGAGAAACTGTTTTTT. Amino acids: CASSPGVGEKLFF. V and J are TRBV7-6 and TRBJ1-4; no clear D gene. Between the trimmed V and J ends, which lost 5 bases and 11 bases, there was a span of 15 bases. Germline V gene data show CDR1 as SGHVS and CDR2 as FNYEAQ. There are 13 residues in the CDR3.

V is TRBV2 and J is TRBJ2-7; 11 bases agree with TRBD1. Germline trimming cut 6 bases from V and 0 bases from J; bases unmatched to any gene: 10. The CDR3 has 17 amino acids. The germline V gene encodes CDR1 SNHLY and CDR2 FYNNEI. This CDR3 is CASSVRTGGPFSYEQYF. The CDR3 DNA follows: TGTGCCAGCAGCGTTAGGACAGGGGGCCCCTTCTCCTACGAGCAGTACTTC. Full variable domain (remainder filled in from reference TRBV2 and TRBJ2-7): EPEVTQTPSHQVTQMGQEVILRCVPISNHLYFYWYRQILGQKVEFLVSFYNNEISEKSEIFDDQFSVERPDGSNFTLKIRSTKLEDSAMYFCASSVRTGGPFSYEQYFGPGTRLTVT.

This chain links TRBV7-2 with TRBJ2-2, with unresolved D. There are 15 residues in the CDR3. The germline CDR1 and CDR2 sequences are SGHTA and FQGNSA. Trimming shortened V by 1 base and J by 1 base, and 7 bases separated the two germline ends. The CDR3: CASSLGGMNTGELFF. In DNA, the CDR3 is TGTGCCAGCAGCTTAGGCGGCATGAACACCGGGGAGCTGTTTTTT.

CDR3 nucleotide sequence: TGTGCCAGCAGCTTAAACAGCGATTCACCCCTCCACTTT. It translates to CASSLNSDSPLHF. The chain employs TRBV11-2 and TRBJ1-6; no clear D gene. CDR1 SGHAT and CDR2 FQNNGV come from the germline V gene. The CDR3 is made up of 13 amino acids. V lost 2 bases, J lost 8 bases, and 7 bases lay in between. The full variable domain, completed using reference TRBV11-2 and TRBJ1-6, is EAGVAQSPRYKIIEKRQSVAFWCNPISGHATLYWYQQILGQGPKLLIQFQNNGVVDDSQLPKDRFSAERLKGVDSTLKIQPAKLEDSAVYLCASSLNSDSPLHFGNGTRLTVT.

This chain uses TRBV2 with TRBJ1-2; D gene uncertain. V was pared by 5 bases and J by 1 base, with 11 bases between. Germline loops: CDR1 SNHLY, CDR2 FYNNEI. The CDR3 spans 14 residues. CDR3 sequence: CASSMEADNYGYTF. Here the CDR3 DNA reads TGTGCCAGCAGTATGGAGGCGGATAACTATGGCTACACCTTC.

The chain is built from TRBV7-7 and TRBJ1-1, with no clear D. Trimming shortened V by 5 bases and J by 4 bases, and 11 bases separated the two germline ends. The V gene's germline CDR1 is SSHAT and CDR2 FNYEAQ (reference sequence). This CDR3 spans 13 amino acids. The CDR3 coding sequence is TGTGCCAGCAGCCGGACCGTCGGCACTGAAGCTTTCTTT. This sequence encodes CASSRTVGTEAFF.

DNA of the CDR3: TGTGCCAGCAGCTCCCTTGGGGCCAGGGATGAAAAACTGTTTTTT. It translates to CASSSLGARDEKLFF. This chain connects TRBV7-9 to TRBJ1-4; possible D gene TRBD1, 5 bases. V gave up 4 bases and J gave up 6 bases, with 15 bases separating them. From germline, CDR1 is SEHNR and CDR2 FQNEAQ (reference sequence). The CDR3 is made up of 15 amino acids.

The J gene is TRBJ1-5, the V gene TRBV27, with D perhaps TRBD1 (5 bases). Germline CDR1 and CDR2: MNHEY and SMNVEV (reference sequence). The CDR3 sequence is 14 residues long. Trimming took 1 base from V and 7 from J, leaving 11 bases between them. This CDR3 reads CASSLWGVEQPQHF. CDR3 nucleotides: TGTGCCAGCAGTTTATGGGGGGTAGAGCAGCCCCAGCATTTT.

CDR3 in amino acids: CASSAGTENSPLHF. The CDR3 DNA is TGTGCCAGCAGCGCCGGGACGGAAAATTCACCCCTCCACTTT. The chain carries TRBV7-9 and TRBJ1-6; possibly TRBD1 for D (5 bases). V lost 5 bases, J lost 7 bases, and 12 bases lay in between. CDR1 is SEHNR and CDR2 is FQNEAQ in the germline V gene (reference sequence). CDR3 size: 14 residues.

The CDR3 coding sequence is TGTGCCAGCAGCACGGGACAGGGTTATGGCTACACCTTC. The encoded protein is CASSTGQGYGYTF. V and J are TRBV7-8 and TRBJ1-2; TRBD1 matches at 9 bases. Germline V lookup: CDR1 SGHVS, CDR2 FQNEAQ. Trimming cost V 5 bases and J 5 bases; bases outside gene matches: 3. The CDR3 runs to 13 residues.

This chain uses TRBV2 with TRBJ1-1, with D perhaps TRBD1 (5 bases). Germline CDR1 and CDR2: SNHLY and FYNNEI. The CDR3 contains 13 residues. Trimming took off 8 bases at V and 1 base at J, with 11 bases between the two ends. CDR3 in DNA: TGTGCCAGCGAGCCAGGGAGGAACACTGAAGCTTTCTTT. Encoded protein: CASEPGRNTEAFF.

The CDR3 DNA reads as TGTGCCAGCAGTGAAGGAGTTAACTATGGCTACACCTTC. Translating it yields CASSEGVNYGYTF. The chain has TRBV6-1 and TRBJ1-2; D not resolved. The V gene lost 1 base and the J gene lost 1 base, with 4 bases spanning the gap. CDR3 length equals 13 residues. The germline V gene has CDR1 MNHNS and CDR2 SASEGT.

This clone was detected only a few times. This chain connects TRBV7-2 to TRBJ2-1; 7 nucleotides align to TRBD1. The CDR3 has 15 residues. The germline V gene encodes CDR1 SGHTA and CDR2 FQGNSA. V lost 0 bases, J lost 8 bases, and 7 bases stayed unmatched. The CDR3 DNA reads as TGTGCCAGCAGCTTAGCTGTGACAGGGTACCATGAGCAGTTCTTC. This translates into CASSLAVTGYHEQFF.

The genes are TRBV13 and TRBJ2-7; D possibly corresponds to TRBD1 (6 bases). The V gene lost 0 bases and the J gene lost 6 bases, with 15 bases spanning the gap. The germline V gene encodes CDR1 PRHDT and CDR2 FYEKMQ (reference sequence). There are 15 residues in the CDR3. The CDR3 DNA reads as TGTGCCAGCAGCTTAGGATACAGGGTAGACCTCGAGCAGTACTTC. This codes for CASSLGYRVDLEQYF.

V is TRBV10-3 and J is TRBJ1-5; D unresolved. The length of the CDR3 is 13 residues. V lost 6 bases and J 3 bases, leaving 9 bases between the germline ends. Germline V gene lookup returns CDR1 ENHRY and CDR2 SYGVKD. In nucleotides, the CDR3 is TGTGCCATCAGGGCCAGCCTCAATCAGCCCCAGCATTTT. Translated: CAIRASLNQPQHF.

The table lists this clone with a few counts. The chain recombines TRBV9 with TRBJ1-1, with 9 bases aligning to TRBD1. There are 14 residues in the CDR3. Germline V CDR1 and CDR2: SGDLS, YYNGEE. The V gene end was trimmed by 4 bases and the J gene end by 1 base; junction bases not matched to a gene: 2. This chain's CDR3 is CASSPDRGNTEAFF. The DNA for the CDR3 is TGTGCCAGCAGCCCGGACAGGGGGAACACTGAAGCTTTCTTT.

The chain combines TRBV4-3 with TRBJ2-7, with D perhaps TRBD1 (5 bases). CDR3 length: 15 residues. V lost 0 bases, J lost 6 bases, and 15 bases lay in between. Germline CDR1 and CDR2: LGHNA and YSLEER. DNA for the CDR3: TGCGCCAGCAGCCAAGATGTTGGGCAGGGTAGCGAGCAGTACTTC. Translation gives CASSQDVGQGSEQYF.

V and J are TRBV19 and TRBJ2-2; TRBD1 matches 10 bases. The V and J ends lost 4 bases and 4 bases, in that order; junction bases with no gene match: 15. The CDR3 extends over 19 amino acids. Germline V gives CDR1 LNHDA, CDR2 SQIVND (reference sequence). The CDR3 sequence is CASSKRDRGQMYGTGELFF. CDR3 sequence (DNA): TGTGCCAGTAGTAAAAGAGACAGGGGGCAAATGTATGGCACCGGGGAGCTGTTTTTT.

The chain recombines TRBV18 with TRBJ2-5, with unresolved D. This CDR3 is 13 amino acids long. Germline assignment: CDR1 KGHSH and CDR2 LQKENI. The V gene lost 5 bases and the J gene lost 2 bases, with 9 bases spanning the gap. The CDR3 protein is CASSALPQETQYF. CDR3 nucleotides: TGTGCCAGCTCAGCTCTGCCGCAAGAGACCCAGTACTTC.

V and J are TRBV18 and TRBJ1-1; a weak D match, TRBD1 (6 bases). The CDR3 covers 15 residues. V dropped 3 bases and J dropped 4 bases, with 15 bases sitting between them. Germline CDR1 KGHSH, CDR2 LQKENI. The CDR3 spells CASSPTRSQGTEAFF. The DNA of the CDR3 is TGTGCCAGCTCACCGACACGATCACAGGGCACTGAAGCTTTCTTT.

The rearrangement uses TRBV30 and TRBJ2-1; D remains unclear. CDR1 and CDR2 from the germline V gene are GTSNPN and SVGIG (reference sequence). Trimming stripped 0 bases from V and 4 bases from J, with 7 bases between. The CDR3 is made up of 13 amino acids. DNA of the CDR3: TGTGCCTGGAGTGTACTACCGTACAATGAGCAGTTCTTC. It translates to CAWSVLPYNEQFF.